A single sample gave rise to the 21 T cell receptor beta chains below, sequenced in a study of response to subunit inactivated influenza vaccine. TCRdb itself ran the RT-PCR reads through MiXCR, one entry per CDR3 protein. The table has 450,000 to 500,000 distinct CDR3 sequences, over 9.5% seen once. This specimen was PBMCs from blood, taken around seven weeks after vaccination. All receptors derive from a man aged 45-65 years who received an inactivated influenza vaccine.

The rearrangement links TRBV7-9 to TRBJ1-1; a weak D match, TRBD1 (5 bases). Germline-derived CDR1 and CDR2 are SEHNR and FQNEAQ (reference sequence). The V end was cut by 2 bases, the J end by 7 bases, with 17 bases between. The CDR3 sequence is 15 residues long. The CDR3 is CASSLISGVQLEAFF. The CDR3 coding sequence is TGTGCCAGCAGCTTAATTTCGGGGGTCCAACTTGAAGCTTTCTTT. The full variable domain, completed using reference TRBV7-9 and TRBJ1-1, is DTGVSQNPRHKITKRGQNVTFRCDPISEHNRLYWYRQTLGQGPEFLTYFQNEAQLEKSRLLSDRFSAERPKGSFSTLEIQRTEQGDSAMYLCASSLISGVQLEAFFGQGTRLTVV.

This clonotype was seen repeatedly, ten times or more. This chain connects TRBV5-1 to TRBJ2-1; 11 nucleotides match TRBD2. Germline assignment: CDR1 SGHRS and CDR2 YFSETQ. The CDR3 covers 19 residues. The V gene end was trimmed by 8 bases and the J gene end by 0 bases; junction bases not matched to a gene: 16. CDR3 region: CASRGSSGGIQSSYNEQFF. CDR3 sequence (DNA): TGCGCCAGTCGTGGTTCTAGCGGGGGGATCCAAAGCTCCTACAATGAGCAGTTCTTC.

Only a few counts were recorded for this clonotype. The V and J genes are TRBV25-1 and TRBJ2-7; 9 bases fit TRBD1. The junction had 9 bases not matched to a gene; V was cut back by 7 bases and J by 2 bases. The germline CDR1 and CDR2 sequences are MGHDK and SYGVNS. The CDR3 totals 15 residues. As DNA, the CDR3 is TGTGCCAGCACCGGAACGGGACAGGGTACCTACGAGCAGTACTTC. Protein sequence: CASTGTGQGTYEQYF.

This clonotype was detected only a few times. The chain is built from TRBV2 and TRBJ2-2; D is unclear. The CDR3 has 14 amino acids. CDR1 is SNHLY and CDR2 is FYNNEI in the germline V gene. Deletions cut 2 bases from V and 7 bases from J, with 11 bases between. The CDR3 DNA is TGTGCCAGCAGTGAATCAAGTGTCGGCGGGGAGCTGTTTTTT. Translated, it gives CASSESSVGGELFF.

This clonotype came up a few times. The V call is TRBV7-6, the J call TRBJ2-1; no definite D call. This CDR3 is built from 12 residues. Germline V gives CDR1 SGHVS, CDR2 FNYEAQ. Trimming shortened V by 1 base and J by 7 bases, and 5 bases separated the two germline ends. CDR3 residues: CASSLVWNEQFF. The CDR3, as DNA: TGTGCCAGCAGCTTAGTCTGGAATGAGCAGTTCTTC.

A few counts support this clonotype. This chain uses TRBV5-6 with TRBJ1-5; TRBD1 is a possible D gene (6 bases). The CDR3 spans 14 residues. Trimming cost V 4 bases and J 7 bases, with 15 bases left between them. CDR1 and CDR2 (germline): SGHDT, YYEEEE. CDR3 in DNA: TGTGCCAGCAGCACCGGGACACCCGGGCAGCCCCAGCATTTT. As protein: CASSTGTPGQPQHF.

This clonotype was picked up a small number of times. The chain is built from TRBV28 and TRBJ2-6; D gene uncertain. Germline lookup yields CDR1 MDHEN and CDR2 SYDVKM. V was cut by 10 bases and J by 1 base, with 8 bases left in between. The CDR3 sequence is 13 residues long. In nucleotides, the CDR3 is TGTGCCACCAAAGCGTCTGGGGCCAACGTCCTGACTTTC. This gives the protein CATKASGANVLTF.

J is TRBJ1-2 and V is TRBV2, with TRBD1 matching over 9 bases. This CDR3 spans 13 amino acids. Germline assignment: CDR1 SNHLY and CDR2 FYNNEI. V was pared by 9 bases and J by 5 bases, with 7 bases of the junction left unmatched. For the CDR3, the DNA is TGTGCCAGTAAAAGCGGGACAGGGTATGGCTACACCTTC. Protein: CASKSGTGYGYTF.

The CDR3 protein is CASREHGAACTDTQYF. CDR3 in DNA: TGTGCCAGCAGAGAACATGGGGCTGCTTGCACAGATACGCAGTATTTT. This rearrangement joins TRBV12-3 or TRBV12-4 to TRBJ2-3; weak D call: TRBD1 (5 bases). The CDR3 has 16 residues. The ends were cut back, 6 bases at V and 1 base at J, with 17 bases in the middle.

This clonotype was found many times. J is TRBJ2-1 and V is TRBV7-2; 10 bases fit TRBD1. The length of the CDR3 is 13 residues. V lost 8 bases, J lost 5 bases, and 3 bases stayed unmatched. Germline CDR1 and CDR2: SGHTA and FQGNSA. The CDR3 nucleotides are TGTGCCAGCGGACAGGGGGGGAACAATGAGCAGTTCTTC. It translates to CASGQGGNNEQFF.

The table lists this clonotype with a few counts. V usage is TRBV4-1 and J usage is TRBJ2-2; no clear D. Germline V CDR1 and CDR2: MGHRA, YSYEKL. The CDR3 consists of 15 residues. V was clipped by 1 base and J by 5 bases, with 11 bases between them. The CDR3 coding sequence is TGCGCCAGCAGCCAAGGTCCCCGGAGTACCGGGGAGCTGTTTTTT. This translates into CASSQGPRSTGELFF.

This clonotype has a handful of counts. This chain uses TRBV6-2 or TRBV6-3 with TRBJ2-7; possibly TRBD1 for D (6 bases). CDR1 MNHEY and CDR2 SVGEGT come from the germline V gene. The CDR3 consists of 13 residues. V shed 6 bases and J shed 6 bases, with 15 bases lying between them. CDR3 sequence: CASRATDRAEQYF. In nucleotides, the CDR3 is TGTGCCAGCAGAGCCACGGACAGAGCCGAGCAGTACTTC.

The rearrangement uses TRBV5-1 and TRBJ2-1, with 7 nucleotides matching TRBD1. After removal of 0 bases from V and 3 bases from J, the junction contained 15 bases not matched to a gene. Germline V gene lookup returns CDR1 SGHRS and CDR2 YFSETQ. The CDR3 contains 19 residues. The CDR3 loop is CASSLAKVGYRTGYNEQFF. CDR3 DNA sequence: TGCGCCAGCAGCTTGGCCAAGGTCGGGTATAGGACAGGCTACAATGAGCAGTTCTTC.

This clonotype turned up a few times. The rearrangement links TRBV20-1 to TRBJ2-7; 14 nucleotides line up with TRBD2. V shed 4 bases and J 7 bases; nucleotides not matched to a gene: 3. CDR1 is DFQATT and CDR2 is SNEGSKA in the germline V gene (reference sequence). CDR3 length: 13 residues. CDR3 protein: CSAMGLAGEEQYF. In DNA form, the CDR3 reads TGCAGTGCTATGGGACTAGCGGGAGAAGAGCAGTACTTC.

This clonotype has just a few counts. The chain recombines TRBV12-3 or TRBV12-4 with TRBJ2-2, with D possibly matching TRBD1 (5 bases). This CDR3 has 14 amino acids. The ends were cut back, 5 bases at V and 4 bases at J, with 11 bases in the middle. CDR3 in DNA: TGTGCCAGCAGTGCCAGGGATCGCACCGGGGAGCTGTTTTTT. As protein: CASSARDRTGELFF.

At least ten counts were recorded for this clonotype. The genes are TRBV12-3 or TRBV12-4 and TRBJ2-1; the match to TRBD1 covers 10 bases. With 6 bases clipped from V and 1 base from J, the junction kept 6 bases outside the gene matches. The CDR3 contains 16 residues. The CDR3 nucleotides read TGTGCCAGCAGGTTCGGGACAGGGGCTTCCTACAATGAGCAGTTCTTC. It specifies CASRFGTGASYNEQFF.

This clonotype was counted once. The chain uses TRBV7-2 and TRBJ2-5; 9 bases match TRBD2. The CDR3 has 15 amino acids. Germline V lookup: CDR1 SGHTA, CDR2 FQGNSA. With 1 base clipped from V and 5 bases from J, the junction kept 5 bases outside the gene matches. In nucleotides, the CDR3 is TGTGCCAGCAGCTTAGGACTAGCGGTGAGGGAGACCCAGTACTTC. Its protein is CASSLGLAVRETQYF.

This clonotype has only a few counts. The chain employs TRBV20-1 and TRBJ2-3; TRBD2 is a possible D gene (6 bases). This CDR3 is 11 amino acids long. V lost 6 bases, J lost 9 bases, and 13 bases lay in between. Per the germline V gene, CDR1 is DFQATT and CDR2 is SNEGSKA (reference sequence). As DNA, the CDR3 is TGCAGTGCCGTACTAGCCACGACGCAGTATTTT. Translating gives CSAVLATTQYF.

This clonotype was picked up many times. The rearrangement uses TRBV7-9 and TRBJ2-1, with TRBD1 identical over 8 bases. CDR3 length equals 15 residues. The germline V gene has CDR1 SEHNR and CDR2 FQNEAQ (reference sequence). J gave up 2 bases and V 7 bases, and 7 bases lay outside the gene matches. The chain's CDR3 is CASTGDRGAYNEQFF. Here the CDR3 DNA reads TGTGCCAGCACCGGTGACAGGGGAGCCTACAATGAGCAGTTCTTC.

This clonotype was seen repeatedly, ten times or more. V usage is TRBV29-1 and J usage is TRBJ2-1; 14 bases are shared with TRBD2. The CDR3 contains 16 residues. The germline gives CDR1 SQVTM, CDR2 ANQGSEA. Trimming removed 0 bases from V and 6 bases from J; junction bases left unmatched: 4. CDR3 DNA sequence: TGCAGCGTTGAAGATCGGGGACTAGCGGGAGCCAATGAGCAGTTCTTC. This sequence encodes CSVEDRGLAGANEQFF.

This clonotype was seen a few times. The chain joins TRBV4-1 to TRBJ1-4, with D possibly matching TRBD1 (6 bases). The CDR3 covers 15 residues. In germline, CDR1 is MGHRA, CDR2 YSYEKL. Trimming left V 2 bases short and J 2 bases short, with 9 bases between. CDR3 amino acids: CASSQQGRTNEKLFF. In nucleotides, the CDR3 is TGCGCCAGCAGCCAACAGGGGAGGACTAATGAAAAACTGTTTTTT.